These 15 T cell receptor beta chains were all obtained from the same sample, sequenced in a study of blood T cell repertoires in COVID-19. Sequenced by immunoSEQ multiplex PCR; TCRdb stores in-frame clones only, minus some. The table has fewer than 40,000 clones, about 88% seen once; the top ten hold under 30%. The sequencing sample was made of peripheral blood. All receptors derive from a man aged 80 or over with acute or convalescent COVID-19.

The chain joins TRBV24-1 to TRBJ2-1; 7 positions agree with TRBD2. The ends lost 9 bases at V and 3 bases at J; junction bases unmatched: 13. Looked up from germline, CDR1 is KGHDR and CDR2 is SFDVKD. The CDR3 runs to 16 residues. CDR3 DNA sequence: TGTGCCACCCTCCTAGGGCGGGAGCAGCGCTACAATGAGCAGTTCTTC. It translates to CATLLGREQRYNEQFF.

A single count supports this clone. This chain links TRBV5-1 with TRBJ1-2, with D possibly being TRBD1 (5 bases). The CDR3 has 16 amino acids. Germline V lookup: CDR1 SGHRS, CDR2 YFSETQ. Trimming pared 3 bases from V and 3 bases from J, leaving 18 bases between. CDR3 region: CASSSPITGGYYGYTF. Here the CDR3 DNA reads TGCGCCAGCAGCTCCCCCATAACAGGAGGGTACTATGGCTACACCTTC.

The rearrangement uses TRBV7-6 and TRBJ1-5, with D possibly being TRBD1 (6 bases). The CDR3 spans 14 residues. Germline V gene sequence: CDR1 SGHVS, CDR2 FNYEAQ. V lost 4 bases to trimming and J lost 4 bases, with 11 bases between them. CDR3: CASSSGDPNQPQHF. In DNA form, the CDR3 reads TGTGCCAGCAGCTCAGGGGACCCTAATCAGCCCCAGCATTTT.

V and J are TRBV11-2 and TRBJ1-1; tentative D call: TRBD1 (5 bases). The CDR3 loop spans 17 amino acids. The ends were cut back, 5 bases at V and 1 base at J, with 20 bases in the middle. CDR1 SGHAT and CDR2 FQNNGV come from the germline V gene. The CDR3 is CASSQAGRRSWNTEAFF. The CDR3 region has the DNA TGTGCCAGCAGCCAAGCGGGACGGAGAAGCTGGAACACTGAAGCTTTCTTT. Using reference TRBV11-2 and TRBJ1-1 for the parts outside the CDR3, the full variable domain is EAGVAQSPRYKIIEKRQSVAFWCNPISGHATLYWYQQILGQGPKLLIQFQNNGVVDDSQLPKDRFSAERLKGVDSTLKIQPAKLEDSAVYLCASSQAGRRSWNTEAFFGQGTRLTVV.

This clone was detected once. The chain uses TRBV28 and TRBJ2-5; 7 bases are shared with TRBD2. The CDR3 spans 14 residues. J was trimmed by 4 bases and V by 2 bases; bases with no gene match: 4. The V gene's germline CDR1 is MDHEN and CDR2 SYDVKM. The CDR3 loop is CASSLAGVRETQYF. In DNA form, the CDR3 reads TGTGCCAGCAGTTTAGCGGGAGTGAGAGAGACCCAGTACTTC. Combining the CDR3 with reference TRBV28 and TRBJ2-5 gives the whole variable domain DVKVTQSSRYLVKRTGEKVFLECVQDMDHENMFWYRQDPGLGLRLIYFSYDVKMKEKGDIPEGYSVSREKKERFSLILESASTNQTSMYLCASSLAGVRETQYFGPGTRLLVL.

The CDR3 DNA reads TGCGCCAGCAGCTTGGATGGGACTAGCGGGAGTGGGGGTCGCTCGGAGCAGTACTTC. It codes for CASSLDGTSGSGGRSEQYF. The gene calls are TRBV5-1 and TRBJ2-7; 14 bases line up with TRBD2. The CDR3 contains 19 residues. Germline V gene sequence: CDR1 SGHRS, CDR2 YFSETQ. V shed 0 bases, J shed 7 bases, and the junction held 15 bases outside the gene matches.

The rearrangement links TRBV11-3 to TRBJ2-5; the D gene is possibly TRBD1 (5 bases). V gave up 7 bases and J gave up 5 bases, with 17 bases separating them. This CDR3 spans 14 amino acids. The germline CDR1 and CDR2 sequences are SGHNT and YENEEA. The CDR3 sequence: CASTPQAGLETQYF. In DNA form, the CDR3 reads TGTGCCAGCACCCCGCAGGCAGGGCTGGAGACCCAGTACTTC. The complete variable domain, with remaining parts taken from reference TRBV11-3 and TRBJ2-5, reads EAGVVQSPRYKIIEKKQPVAFWCNPISGHNTLYWYLQNLGQGPELLIRYENEEAVDDSQLPKDRFSAERLKGVDSTLKIQPAELGDSAVYLCASTPQAGLETQYFGPGTRLLVL.

J is TRBJ1-1 and V is TRBV5-1; 7 positions match TRBD1. This CDR3 contains 14 residues. Germline CDR1 reads SGHRS; CDR2 reads YFSETQ. V gave up 4 bases and J gave up 1 base; unmatched junction bases: 4. The CDR3 DNA follows: TGCGCCAGCAGCGCCGGGGACAGGAACACTGAAGCTTTCTTT. Translation gives CASSAGDRNTEAFF.

The V call is TRBV7-2, the J call TRBJ1-2; D possibly corresponds to TRBD1 (6 bases). CDR3 length: 14 residues. Germline loops: CDR1 SGHTA, CDR2 FQGNSA. Between the trimmed V and J ends, which lost 5 bases and 8 bases, there was a span of 18 bases. CDR3 nucleotides: TGTGCCAGCAGCCGGGACAATATCTTCGGAGGCTACACCTTC. Protein sequence: CASSRDNIFGGYTF.

This chain links TRBV11-3 with TRBJ2-7; possibly TRBD1 for D (6 bases). The CDR3 loop spans 14 amino acids. Germline V gives CDR1 SGHNT, CDR2 YENEEA. V gave up 2 bases and J gave up 3 bases, with 11 bases separating them. The CDR3 coding sequence is TGTGCCAGCAGCTTAAGCGACAGGCTCTACGAGCAGTACTTC. Protein: CASSLSDRLYEQYF.

The chain joins TRBV30 to TRBJ1-3, with 7 bases identical to TRBD1. The CDR3 runs 14 residues. Germline V gene sequence: CDR1 GTSNPN, CDR2 SVGIG (reference sequence). The ends lost 1 base at V and 1 base at J; junction bases unmatched: 1. The CDR3 sequence is CAWSGTGSGNTIYF. The CDR3 coding sequence is TGTGCCTGGAGTGGGACAGGATCTGGAAACACCATATATTTT.

This chain connects TRBV5-4 to TRBJ1-2, with 7 bases that match TRBD1. The length of the CDR3 is 14 residues. Germline assignment: CDR1 SGHNT and CDR2 YYREEE (reference sequence). The J segment lost 2 bases and the V segment lost 4 bases, leaving 5 bases of the junction unmatched. The CDR3 DNA sequence: TGTGCCAGCAGCCTCCCGGACAGGAACTATGGCTACACCTTC. Translating gives CASSLPDRNYGYTF.

The gene calls are TRBV19 and TRBJ2-2; the match to TRBD2 covers 10 bases. V lost 5 bases, J lost 4 bases, and 7 bases stayed unmatched. This CDR3 contains 16 residues. The V gene's germline CDR1 is LNHDA and CDR2 SQIVND (reference sequence). CDR3 nucleotide sequence: TGTGCCAGTAGTTTTCTAGCGGGAGAAGTCACCGGGGAGCTGTTTTTT. Translating gives CASSFLAGEVTGELFF.

The rearrangement joins TRBV5-1 to TRBJ2-7; TRBD2 agrees at 8 bases. The CDR3 has 14 residues. Germline CDR1 is SGHRS and CDR2 is YFSETQ. V dropped 0 bases and J dropped 5; count of bases not matched to a gene: 4. The CDR3 region has the DNA TGCGCCAGCAGCTTGGCGGGAGGGCCAAACGAGCAGTACTTC. Translation: CASSLAGGPNEQYF.

This chain connects TRBV6-6 to TRBJ1-5; 9 bases line up with TRBD1. The CDR3 is 14 residues long. J lost 5 bases, V lost 6 bases, and 5 bases had no gene match. The germline CDR1 and CDR2 sequences are MNHNY and SVGAGI (reference sequence). The CDR3 loop is CASSPTGGDQPQHF. The DNA of the CDR3 is TGTGCCAGCAGCCCGACAGGGGGGGATCAGCCCCAGCATTTT.